These 5 T cell receptor beta chains share one sample of origin, sequenced in a study of cytomegalovirus exposure and HLA in healthy donors. The study ran its PCR with 60 Vbeta and 13 Jbeta primers. Data came from immunoSEQ multiplex PCR; TCRdb stores just in-frame clones and leaves some out. The sample has 150,000 to 200,000 clones, approximately 11% seen once. Sequencing was carried out using PBMCs. The receptors here all came from a man aged 45 to 65 in good health and CMV-seropositive.

The rearrangement links TRBV2 to TRBJ1-3; D is perhaps TRBD1 (6 bases). Germline CDR1 reads SNHLY; CDR2 reads FYNNEI. The CDR3 sequence is 16 residues long. V was cut by 7 bases and J by 4 bases, with 20 bases left in between. The CDR3 DNA reads as TGTGCCAGCACTTTAGAGGGGGTGTCGGGAGGAAACACCATATATTTT. Its translation is CASTLEGVSGGNTIYF.

There are a few counts of this clone. The V and J genes are TRBV6-6 and TRBJ2-7, with 10 bases lining up with TRBD1. Germline trimming cut 6 bases from V and 5 bases from J; bases unmatched to any gene: 10. The CDR3 extends over 15 amino acids. In germline, CDR1 is MNHNY, CDR2 SVGAGI (reference sequence). In DNA, the CDR3 is TGTGCCAGCAGAATATCCGGGACAGGGGAGGACGAGCAGTACGTC. This gives the protein CASRISGTGEDEQYV.

This clone was recorded a few times. The rearrangement links TRBV5-1 to TRBJ1-1; D remains unclear. With 4 bases removed from V and 3 bases from J, the gap between germline ends came to 10 bases. Germline V CDR1 and CDR2: SGHRS, YFSETQ. The CDR3 is 13 amino acids. CDR3 nucleotide sequence: TGCGCCAGCAGCCTACAGAGTTACACTGAAGCTTTCTTT. This translates into CASSLQSYTEAFF. The whole variable domain, filled in from reference TRBV5-1 and TRBJ1-1, reads KAGVTQTPRYLIKTRGQQVTLSCSPISGHRSVSWYQQTPGQGLQFLFEYFSETQRNKGNFPGRFSGRQFSNSRSEMNVSTLELGDSALYLCASSLQSYTEAFFGQGTRLTVV.

CDR3 in DNA: TGTGCCTGGAAAAAAACGGGGGGCTACACCTTC. Translated: CAWKKTGGYTF. The J gene is TRBJ1-2, the V gene TRBV30; D gene ambiguous. Trimming took 4 bases from V and 8 from J, leaving 11 bases between them. The CDR3 extends over 11 amino acids. Germline CDR1 is GTSNPN and CDR2 is SVGIG (reference sequence).

This clone showed up just a few times. The rearrangement joins TRBV6-5 to TRBJ1-2; TRBD1 might be the D (6 bases). Trimming removed 8 bases at V and 4 bases at J, with 14 bases between. From germline, CDR1 is MNHEY and CDR2 SVGAGI. The CDR3 extends over 13 amino acids. The CDR3 sequence is CASAAQGGYGYTF. CDR3 in DNA: TGTGCCAGCGCTGCACAGGGCGGCTATGGCTACACCTTC.